This entry describes one T cell receptor (beta chain). Antigen specificity is unknown. V lost 1 base and J 9 bases, leaving 16 bases between the germline ends. CDR1 and CDR2 from the germline V gene are LGHNT and FRNRAP. The CDR3 spans 15 residues. Researchers ran the PCR with 60 Vbeta and 13 Jbeta primers. TCRdb's copy holds only in-frame clones and misses some; the assay was immunoSEQ multiplex PCR. Among about 100,000 clones listed, about 68% were seen once. The data derive from a study of cytomegalovirus exposure and HLA in healthy donors. Study overall: There were some 81 million unique TCRs (from HLA-typed donors) in an early data release. Findings and caveats of the study: HLA alleles were associated with 15,000 to 20,000 TCR beta sequences in a later analysis at 0.05 false discovery rate.

Though nominally healthy at sampling, donors likely had unrecorded immune exposures. This chain connects TRBV12-5 to TRBJ2-1, with a possible D match to TRBD1 (6 bases). This sequence originates from a male donor in good health and CMV-seropositive. Source material: PBMCs. CDR3 in amino acids: CASGLADRKHFEQFF. The CDR3 DNA is TGTGCTAGTGGTTTGGCAGACAGGAAACATTTTGAGCAGTTCTTC. Full variable domain (missing parts from reference TRBV12-5 and TRBJ2-1): DARVTQTPRHKVTEMGQEVTMRCQPILGHNTVFWYRQTMMQGLELLAYFRNRAPLDDSGMPKDRFSAEMPDATLATLKIQPSEPRDSAVYFCASGLADRKHFEQFFGPGTRLTVL.